This TCR beta chain was found in a study of Ad26.COV2.S vaccination and SARS-CoV-2 variants. The sample's treatment: over 15 received Ad26.COV2.S at low or high dose, single or two shots; about 5 received placebo; per-sample allocation not given. Samples analyzed were those drawn on day 63 after the first vaccine or placebo injection. Its platform was an Ad26 vector, and its expressed antigen was Wuhan-strain SARS-CoV-2 spike. In regard to this clone: Its antigen is still unknown. One junction end does not reproduce the germline sequence, and a read error may be involved.

There are 11 residues in the CDR3. Findings of the study overall: Participants in the vaccine arm had higher spike-specific TCR breadth; placebo recipients had lower. Total T cell responses may have been underestimated by the TCR breadth and depth analyses.

Assay: immunoSEQ multiplex PCR; the TCRdb copy retains only in-frame clones and omits some. The table shows 300,000 to 400,000 clones, with roughly 91% occurring only once. V usage is TRBV12-3 or TRBV12-4 and J usage is TRBJ1-1; D is ambiguous. This TCR was sampled from a person between 18 and 65 years old who received the Ad26.COV2.S COVID-19 vaccine or a placebo. This specimen was peripheral blood, taken in a trial of Ad26.COV2.S vaccine versus placebo. CDR3 in amino acids: CAHTVITETFF. As DNA, the CDR3 is TGTGCCCACACAGTAATCACTGAAACTTTCTTT.